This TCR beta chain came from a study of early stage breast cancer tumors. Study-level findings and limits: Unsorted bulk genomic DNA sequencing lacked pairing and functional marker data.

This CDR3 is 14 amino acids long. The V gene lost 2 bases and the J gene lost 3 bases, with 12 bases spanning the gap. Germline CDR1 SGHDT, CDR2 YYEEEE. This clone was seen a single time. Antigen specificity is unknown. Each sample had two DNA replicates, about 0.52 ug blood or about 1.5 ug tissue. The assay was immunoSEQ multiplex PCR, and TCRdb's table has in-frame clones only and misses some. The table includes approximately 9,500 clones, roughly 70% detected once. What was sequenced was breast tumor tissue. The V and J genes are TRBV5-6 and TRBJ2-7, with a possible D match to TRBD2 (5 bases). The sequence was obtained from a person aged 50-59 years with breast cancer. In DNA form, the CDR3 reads TGTGCCAGCAGCTTCGGGAATTTAAACTACGAGCAGTACTTC. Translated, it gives CASSFGNLNYEQYF.